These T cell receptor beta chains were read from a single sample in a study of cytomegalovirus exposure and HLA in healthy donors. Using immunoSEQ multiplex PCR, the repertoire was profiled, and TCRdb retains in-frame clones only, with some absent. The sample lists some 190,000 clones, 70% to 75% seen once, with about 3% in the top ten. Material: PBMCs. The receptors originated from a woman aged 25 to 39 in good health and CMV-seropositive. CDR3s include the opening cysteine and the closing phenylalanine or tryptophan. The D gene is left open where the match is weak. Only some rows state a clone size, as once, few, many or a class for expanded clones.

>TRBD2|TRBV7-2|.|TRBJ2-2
TGTGCCAGCAGCTTAGCTAGCGGGGGCGGGAACACCGGGGAGCTGTTTTTT
CASSLASGGGNTGELFF
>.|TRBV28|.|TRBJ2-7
TGTGCCAGCAGTTTATTGGGGGGAAGGTTGAACGAGCAGTACTTC
CASSLLGGRLNEQYF
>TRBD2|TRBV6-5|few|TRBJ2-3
TGTGCCAGCAGGGTTACTAGCGGGAGGGCGGATACGCAGTATTTT
CASRVTSGRADTQYF
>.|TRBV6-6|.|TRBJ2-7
TGTGCCAGCGGGGACTCAAGCTACGAGCAGTACTTC
CASGDSSYEQYF
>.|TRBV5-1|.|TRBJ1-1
TGCGCCAGCCTTAGTGGCACTGAAGCTTTCTTT
CASLSGTEAFF
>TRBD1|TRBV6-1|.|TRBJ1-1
TGTGCCGGTCACCAAGGGACAGGCACTGAAGCTTTCTTT
CAGHQGTGTEAFF
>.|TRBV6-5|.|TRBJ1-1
TGTGCCAGCAACTACGCCCAAAACACTGAAGCTTTCTTT
CASNYAQNTEAFF
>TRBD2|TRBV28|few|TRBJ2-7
TGTGCCAGCAAACCGGGACTAGCGTCCGCCGAGCAGTACTTC
CASKPGLASAEQYF
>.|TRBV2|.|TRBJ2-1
TGTGCCAGCAGTGCCTGGAGGGAGAGGTCCTACAATGAGCAGTTCTTC
CASSAWRERSYNEQFF
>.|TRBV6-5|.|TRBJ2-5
TGTGCCAGCAGTTACTCTAGCAGTAAGACCCAGTACTTC
CASSYSSSKTQYF
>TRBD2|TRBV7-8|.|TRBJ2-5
TGTGCCAGCAGCTTAGGGACTAGCAAAGAGACCCAGTACTTC
CASSLGTSKETQYF
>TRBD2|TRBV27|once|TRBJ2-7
TGTGCCAGCAGTTGGCTAGCGGCCTCCTACGAGCAGTACTTC
CASSWLAASYEQYF
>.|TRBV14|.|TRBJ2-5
TGTGCCAGCAGCCCCCTTAGGGAGCAGACCCAGTACTTC
CASSPLREQTQYF
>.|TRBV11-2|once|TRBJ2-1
TGTGCCAGCAGCTTAGTACTAGCAGGGTCTCACTACAATGAGCAGTTCTTC
CASSLVLAGSHYNEQFF
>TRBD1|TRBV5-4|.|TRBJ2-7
TGTGCCAGCAGCATAGGACAGGCCTACGAGCAGTACTTC
CASSIGQAYEQYF
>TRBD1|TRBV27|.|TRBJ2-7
TGTGCCAGCAGTTGGACAGGGAACTACGAGCAGTACTTC
CASSWTGNYEQYF
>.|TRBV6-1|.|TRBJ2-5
TGTGCCAGCAGTGAAGCCGGGGTAGTCCAAGAGACCCAGTACTTC
CASSEAGVVQETQYF
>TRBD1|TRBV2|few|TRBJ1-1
TGTGCCAGCGCAAACAGGGGGAACACTGAAGCTTTCTTT
CASANRGNTEAFF
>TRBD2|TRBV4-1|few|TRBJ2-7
TGCGCCAGCAGCCCTAGCTGGGGGGGTCTTCCCTACGAGCAGTACTTC
CASSPSWGGLPYEQYF
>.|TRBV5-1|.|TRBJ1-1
TGCGCCAGCAGCTTGGGCGGGGGGTTAACTGAAGCTTTCTTT
CASSLGGGLTEAFF
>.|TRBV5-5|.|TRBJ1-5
TGTGCCAGCAGCCCTTTAATAGGGGGCAATCAGCCCCAGCATTTT
CASSPLIGGNQPQHF
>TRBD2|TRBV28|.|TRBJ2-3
TGTGCCAGCGGGTCCAGCGGGAGTGCAGATACGCAGTATTTT
CASGSSGSADTQYF
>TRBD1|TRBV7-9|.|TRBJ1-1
TGTGCCAGCAGCTTAGTGACAGGGATGAACACTGAAGCTTTCTTT
CASSLVTGMNTEAFF
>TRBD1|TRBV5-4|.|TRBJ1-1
TGTGCCAGCAGCTTTCCCAAAAGGGACAGCCGCTACACTGAAGCTTTCTTT
CASSFPKRDSRYTEAFF
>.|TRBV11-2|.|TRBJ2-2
TGTGCCAGCAGTTTTACCCGCGCCCCAACCGGGGAGCTGTTTTTT
CASSFTRAPTGELFF
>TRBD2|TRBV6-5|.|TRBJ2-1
TGTGCCAGCCTTTCCGGGACTAAATTCGGGGATGAGCAGTTCTTC
CASLSGTKFGDEQFF
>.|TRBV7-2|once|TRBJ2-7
TGTGCCAGCAGGACAATAGGGGGGGCTTCCTACGAGCAGTACTTC
CASRTIGGASYEQYF
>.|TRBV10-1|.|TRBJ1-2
TGCGCCAGCAGTGACCCTTATGGGGCGGACTATGGCTACACCTTC
CASSDPYGADYGYTF
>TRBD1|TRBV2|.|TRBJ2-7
TGTGCCAGTAGAGGACAGGGCTCCTACGAGCAGTACTTC
CASRGQGSYEQYF
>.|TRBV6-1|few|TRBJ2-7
TGTGCCAGCAGTCCTACCGAGCAGTACTTC
CASSPTEQYF
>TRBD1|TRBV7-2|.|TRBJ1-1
TGTGCCAGCAGCCTGGCCGGGACAGGGGGCACTGAAGCTTTCTTT
CASSLAGTGGTEAFF
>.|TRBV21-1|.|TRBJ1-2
TGTGCCAGCAGCAAAGCCCTGGGGGGTGGGTATGGCTACACCTTC
CASSKALGGGYGYTF
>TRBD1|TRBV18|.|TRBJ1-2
TGTGCCAGCTCACCAGCAGGGGGAGGCTACACCTTC
CASSPAGGGYTF
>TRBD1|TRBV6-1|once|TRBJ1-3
TGTGCCAGCAGTGAAGCGACATGGACAGGGGGTAACACCATATATTTT
CASSEATWTGGNTIYF
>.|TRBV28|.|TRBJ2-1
TGTGCCAGCAGGGCGGCGAGCTCCTACAATGAGCAGTTCTTC
CASRAASSYNEQFF
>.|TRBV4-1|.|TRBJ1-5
TGCGCCAGCAGCCAAGATCTACCGCAGCCCCAGCATTTT
CASSQDLPQPQHF
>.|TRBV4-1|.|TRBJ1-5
TGCGCCAGCAGCCAGGAACAGGGACCTCAGCCCCAGCATTTT
CASSQEQGPQPQHF
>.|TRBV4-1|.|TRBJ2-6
TGCGCCAGCAGCCAAGTCGCCGGAGCTGGGGCCAACGTCCTGACTTTC
CASSQVAGAGANVLTF
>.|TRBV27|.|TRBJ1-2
TGTGCCAGCAGGACCCAAACGACGGGGGGCTACACCTTC
CASRTQTTGGYTF
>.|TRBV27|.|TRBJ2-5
TGTGCCAGCAGTTTTACTAGCCAGGGGACCCAGTACTTC
CASSFTSQGTQYF
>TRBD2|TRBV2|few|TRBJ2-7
TGTGCCAGCAGCCAGATAGCGGGAAACGAGCAGTACTTC
CASSQIAGNEQYF
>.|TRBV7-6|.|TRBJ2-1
TGTGCCAGCAGCCCCAAGACTACCAACGAGCAGTTCTTC
CASSPKTTNEQFF
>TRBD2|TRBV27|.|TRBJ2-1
TGTGCCAGCAGTTTGAGCGGGAGCTCCTACAATGAGCAGTTCTTC
CASSLSGSSYNEQFF
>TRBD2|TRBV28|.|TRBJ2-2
TGTGCCAGCAGTTTACGGACTAGCGGCACCGGGGAGCTGTTTTTT
CASSLRTSGTGELFF
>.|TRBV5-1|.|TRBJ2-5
TGCGCCAGCAGCTTGCCGGGAGTCTGGGAGACCCAGTACTTC
CASSLPGVWETQYF
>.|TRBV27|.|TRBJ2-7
TGTGCCAGCAGTTACAGGCCTACCTACGAGCAGTACTTC
CASSYRPTYEQYF
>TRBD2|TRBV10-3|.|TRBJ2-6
TGTGCCATCAGTGACCTCGGACTAGCGGCCAGCTCTGGGGCCAACGTCCTGACTTTC
CAISDLGLAASSGANVLTF
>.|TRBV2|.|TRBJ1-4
TGTGCCAGCACCAACAGGTTAACACTAAATGAAAAACTGTTTTTT
CASTNRLTLNEKLFF
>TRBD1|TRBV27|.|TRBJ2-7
TGTGCCACGGGCTCTATCAGGGGGAGCTCCTACGAGCAGTACTTC
CATGSIRGSSYEQYF
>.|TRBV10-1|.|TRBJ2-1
TGCGCCAGCAGTGAGAAGCCGGGCGGCGGGGTCTACAATGAGCAGTTCTTC
CASSEKPGGGVYNEQFF
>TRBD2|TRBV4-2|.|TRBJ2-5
TGTGCCAGCAGCCCCCGTCTTGGGCTAGCGGGAGGAGGCGGAGAGACCCAGTACTTC
CASSPRLGLAGGGGETQYF
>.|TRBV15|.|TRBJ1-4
TGTGCCACCAGCAGATGGAGGGAGAATGAAAAACTGTTTTTT
CATSRWRENEKLFF
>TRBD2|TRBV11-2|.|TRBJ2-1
TGTGCCAGCAGCTTAAACTCGGGACTAGCGGGCTCCTACAATGAGCAGTTCTTC
CASSLNSGLAGSYNEQFF
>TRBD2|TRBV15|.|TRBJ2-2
TGTGCCACCAGCCCTGAGCGGGGTACAACCGGGGAGCTGTTTTTT
CATSPERGTTGELFF
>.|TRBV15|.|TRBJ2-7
TGTGCCACCAGCAGAGAGTCGGGGAGCTCCTACGAGCAGTACTTC
CATSRESGSSYEQYF
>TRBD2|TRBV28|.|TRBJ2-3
TGTGCCAGCAAGTGGCCCTTTAGCGGGGGAGATACGCAGTATTTT
CASKWPFSGGDTQYF
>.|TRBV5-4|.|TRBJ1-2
TGTGCCAGCAGCTTGGAAGGGGGCTATGGCTACACCTTC
CASSLEGGYGYTF
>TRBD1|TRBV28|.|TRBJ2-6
TGTGCCAGCAGAACCGGGACAGGGGGCGTGGGGGCCAACGTCCTGACTTTC
CASRTGTGGVGANVLTF
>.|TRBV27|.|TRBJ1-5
TGTGCCAGCAGTCCCGGGACACGAACTAGCAATCAGCCCCAGCATTTT
CASSPGTRTSNQPQHF
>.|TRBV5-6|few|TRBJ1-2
TGTGCCAGCAGCTCGGGGGGAGACAGGATCTATGGCTACACCTTC
CASSSGGDRIYGYTF